The clone carrying this T cell receptor (beta chain) was seen many times. The sample originates from a study of glioma-infiltrating T cells. The iRepertoire nested amplicon-rescue multiplex PCR amplified TCR alpha and beta CDR3s from RNA. TCRdb fed the multiplex PCR reads into MiXCR, producing one record per CDR3 protein. This table holds around 190,000 distinct CDR3 sequences, 32% found once. The sample comprised glioma tissue, nonneoplastic brain tissue, or PBMCs (not recorded which). The source is a human donor with low-grade glioma or glioblastoma, undergoing nonglioma brain surgery, or in good health (not recorded which).

The CDR3 region has the DNA TGTGCCAGCAGTAGAGACGGAACAGACTATGGCTACACCTTC. Translated: CASSRDGTDYGYTF. The V call is TRBV6-1, the J call TRBJ1-2; D is uncertain. The germline V gene encodes CDR1 MNHNS and CDR2 SASEGT. The CDR3 contains 14 residues. The V end lost 5 bases, the J end lost 3 bases, and 13 bases lay between the germline ends.